One TCR beta chain is described in this entry. The antigen remains undetermined. Amplification of TCR beta CDR3 regions used RNA as the template. HTBI primers were used for first-round RT-PCR of the TCR CDR3. TCRdb re-derived calls from the multiplex PCR reads in MiXCR, one entry per CDR3 protein. The repertoire holds fewer than 600,000 distinct CDR3 sequences, with 14% as singletons. It was uncontrolled infection, other autoimmune disease, pregnancy or lactation that excluded patients. The germline V gene has CDR1 WSHSY and CDR2 SAAADI. The length of the CDR3 is 12 residues. V lost 6 bases and J lost 6, with 12 bases in between. The data originate from a study of T cells in Graves' hyperthyroidism and ophthalmopathy. Study-level results: The majority of expanded thyroid clonotypes above 0.001 also appeared in blood.

The TCR sequence derives from a woman aged 40 to 50 with Graves' hyperthyroidism. Sequencing was done on a sample of blood. The V call is TRBV10-2, the J call TRBJ2-7, with no clear D. The CDR3: CASSNLRPEQYF. The DNA of the CDR3 is TGCGCCAGCAGCAACCTCAGGCCCGAGCAGTACTTC.